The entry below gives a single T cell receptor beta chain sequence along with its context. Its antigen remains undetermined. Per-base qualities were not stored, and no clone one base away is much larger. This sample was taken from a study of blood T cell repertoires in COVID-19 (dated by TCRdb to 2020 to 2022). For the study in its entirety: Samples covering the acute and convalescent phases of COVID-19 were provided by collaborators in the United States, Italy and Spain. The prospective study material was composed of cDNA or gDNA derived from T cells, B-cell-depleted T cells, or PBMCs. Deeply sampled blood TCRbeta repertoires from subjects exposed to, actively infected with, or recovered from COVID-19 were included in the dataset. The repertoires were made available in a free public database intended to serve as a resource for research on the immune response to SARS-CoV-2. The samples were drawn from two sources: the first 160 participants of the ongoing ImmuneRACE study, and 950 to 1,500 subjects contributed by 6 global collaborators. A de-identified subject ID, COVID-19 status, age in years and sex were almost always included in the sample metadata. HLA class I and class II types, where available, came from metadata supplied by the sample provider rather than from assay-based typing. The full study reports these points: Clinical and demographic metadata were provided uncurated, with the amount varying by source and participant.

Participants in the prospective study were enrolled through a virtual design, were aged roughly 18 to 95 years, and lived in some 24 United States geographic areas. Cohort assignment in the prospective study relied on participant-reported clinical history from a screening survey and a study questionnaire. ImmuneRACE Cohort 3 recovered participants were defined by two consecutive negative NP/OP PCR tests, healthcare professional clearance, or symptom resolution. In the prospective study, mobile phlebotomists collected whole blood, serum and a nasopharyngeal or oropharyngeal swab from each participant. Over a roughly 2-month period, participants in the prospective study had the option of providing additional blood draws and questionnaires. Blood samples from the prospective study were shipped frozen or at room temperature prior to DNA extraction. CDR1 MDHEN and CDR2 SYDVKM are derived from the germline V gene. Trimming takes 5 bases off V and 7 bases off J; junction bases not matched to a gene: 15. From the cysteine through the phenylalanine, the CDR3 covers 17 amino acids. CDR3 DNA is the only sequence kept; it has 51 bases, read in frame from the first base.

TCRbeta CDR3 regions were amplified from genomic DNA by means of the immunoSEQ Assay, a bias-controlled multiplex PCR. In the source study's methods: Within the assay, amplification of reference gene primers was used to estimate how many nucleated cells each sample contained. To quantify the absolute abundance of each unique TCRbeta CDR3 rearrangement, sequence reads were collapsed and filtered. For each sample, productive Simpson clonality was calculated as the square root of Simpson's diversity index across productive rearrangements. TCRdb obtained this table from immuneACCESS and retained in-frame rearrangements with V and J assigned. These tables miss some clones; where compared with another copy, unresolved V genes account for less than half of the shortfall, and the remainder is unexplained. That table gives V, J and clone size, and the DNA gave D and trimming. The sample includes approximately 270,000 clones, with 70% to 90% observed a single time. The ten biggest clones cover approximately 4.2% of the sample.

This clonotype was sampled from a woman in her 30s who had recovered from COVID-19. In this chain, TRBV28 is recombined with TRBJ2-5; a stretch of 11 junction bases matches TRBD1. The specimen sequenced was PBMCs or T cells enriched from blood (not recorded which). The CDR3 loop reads CASSGIPGTGGIGTQYF. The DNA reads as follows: TGTGCCAGCAGTGGTATCCCCGGGACAGGGGGGATCGGGACCCAGTACTTC.